These 10 T cell receptor beta chains share one sample of origin, sequenced in a study of response to subunit inactivated influenza vaccine. TCRdb redid the calling of the RT-PCR reads with MiXCR, one entry per CDR3 protein. The sample consists of about 700,000 distinct CDR3 sequences, approximately 14% of them appearing once. This specimen was PBMCs from blood, taken 14 to 15 days before vaccination. These receptors were collected from a man in his forties or fifties who received an inactivated influenza vaccine.

This clonotype has only a few counts. The chain has TRBV11-1 and TRBJ2-2, with D uncertain. The CDR3 is 18 residues long. The germline V and J ends were trimmed by 4 bases and 2 bases, with 20 bases remaining between them. Per the germline V gene, CDR1 is SGHAT and CDR2 is FQDESV (reference sequence). The CDR3 bases are TGTGCCAGCAGCTCTCGTCGGATCGCTAAAAATAACACCGGGGAGCTGTTTTTT. Its translation is CASSSRRIAKNNTGELFF.

This clonotype came up a few times. The chain is built from TRBV28 and TRBJ1-2; 7 nucleotides agree with TRBD1. CDR1 is MDHEN, CDR2 SYDVKM, per germline. The CDR3 is 12 amino acids. The V and J ends lost 10 bases and 2 bases, in that order; junction bases with no gene match: 4. For the CDR3, the DNA is TGTGCCACCGGACAGGCGAACTATGGCTACACCTTC. Its protein product is CATGQANYGYTF.

This clonotype was counted at least ten times. The J gene is TRBJ2-5, the V gene TRBV6-5; no reliable D call. CDR3 length equals 13 residues. Germline lookup yields CDR1 MNHEY and CDR2 SVGAGI. V lost 6 bases and J 5 bases, leaving 13 bases between the germline ends. DNA of the CDR3: TGTGCCAGCAGCCGGGCGTTAAGGGAGACCCAGTACTTC. Translating it yields CASSRALRETQYF.

The chain employs TRBV19 and TRBJ1-5; D is undetermined. Germline V gene data show CDR1 as LNHDA and CDR2 as SQIVND (reference sequence). There are 15 residues in the CDR3. Trimming stripped 4 bases from V and 2 bases from J, with 12 bases between. The CDR3 nucleotides are TGTGCCAGTAGTAACGGGCCCGGGGGCAATCAGCCCCAGCATTTT. It translates to CASSNGPGGNQPQHF. Variable domain in full (rest from reference TRBV19 and TRBJ1-5): DGGITQSPKYLFRKEGQNVTLSCEQNLNHDAMYWYRQDPGQGLRLIYYSQIVNDFQKGDIAEGYSVSREKKESFPLTVTSAQKNPTAFYLCASSNGPGGNQPQHFGDGTRLSIL.

This chain joins TRBV5-1 and TRBJ2-7, with D perhaps given as TRBD1 or TRBD2 (5 bases each). The CDR3 is made up of 14 amino acids. V dropped 4 bases and J dropped 3 bases, with 14 bases sitting between them. Looked up from germline, CDR1 is SGHRS and CDR2 is YFSETQ. The CDR3 loop reads CASSRRDGDYEQYF. CDR3 DNA sequence: TGCGCCAGCAGCCGCCGGGACGGGGACTACGAGCAGTACTTC. Full variable domain (rest looked up from reference TRBV5-1 and TRBJ2-7): KAGVTQTPRYLIKTRGQQVTLSCSPISGHRSVSWYQQTPGQGLQFLFEYFSETQRNKGNFPGRFSGRQFSNSRSEMNVSTLELGDSALYLCASSRRDGDYEQYFGPGTRLTVT.

V gene TRBV7-3 combines with J gene TRBJ1-1, with D possibly being TRBD1 (5 bases). The CDR3 is made up of 14 amino acids. V gave up 4 bases and J gave up 1 base, with 10 bases separating them. Per germline, CDR1 SGHTA and CDR2 FQGTGA. The CDR3 protein is CASSSGRGNTEAFF. The CDR3 DNA follows: TGTGCCAGCAGCTCGGGACGGGGGAACACTGAAGCTTTCTTT.

The chain combines TRBV18 with TRBJ1-1; TRBD1 aligns across 10 bases. Germline V lookup: CDR1 KGHSH, CDR2 LQKENI. This CDR3 has 15 residues. Trimming at V came to 8 bases and at J to 1 base, leaving 7 bases not matched to a gene. As DNA, the CDR3 is TGTGCCAGCACGGGACAGGGGATATCGAACACTGAAGCTTTCTTT. Translated, it gives CASTGQGISNTEAFF. Complete variable domain (other parts from reference TRBV18 and TRBJ1-1): NAGVMQNPRHLVRRRGQEARLRCSPMKGHSHVYWYRQLPEEGLKFMVYLQKENIIDESGMPKERFSAEFPKEGPSILRIQQVVRGDSAAYFCASTGQGISNTEAFFGQGTRLTVV.

This clonotype was counted only a few times. The chain couples TRBV20-1 to TRBJ2-3; TRBD2 matches at 9 bases. The CDR3 loop spans 15 amino acids. J gave up 4 bases and V 3 bases, and 8 bases lay outside the gene matches. In germline, CDR1 is DFQATT, CDR2 SNEGSKA (reference sequence). CDR3 sequence (DNA): TGCAGTGCTAGGGACAGCGGGAGGATCGCAGATACGCAGTATTTT. Amino acids: CSARDSGRIADTQYF.

This clonotype was counted only a few times. The chain links TRBV12-3 or TRBV12-4 to TRBJ1-4; TRBD1 is a possible D gene (6 bases). The V end was cut by 2 bases, the J end by 7 bases, with 14 bases between. This CDR3 has 15 amino acids. CDR3 sequence reads: CASSLRGTSAEKLFF. Written as DNA, the CDR3 is TGTGCCAGCAGTTTACGTGGGACAAGTGCTGAAAAACTGTTTTTT.

This clonotype was seen a handful of times. The chain recombines TRBV12-3 or TRBV12-4 with TRBJ2-5; 15 positions agree with TRBD2. Trimming took 10 bases from V and 6 from J; bases not matched to a gene: 9. The length of the CDR3 is 15 residues. CDR3 in DNA: TGTGCCACTATGGGACTAGCGGGAGGAATACAGACCCAGTACTTC. It specifies CATMGLAGGIQTQYF.